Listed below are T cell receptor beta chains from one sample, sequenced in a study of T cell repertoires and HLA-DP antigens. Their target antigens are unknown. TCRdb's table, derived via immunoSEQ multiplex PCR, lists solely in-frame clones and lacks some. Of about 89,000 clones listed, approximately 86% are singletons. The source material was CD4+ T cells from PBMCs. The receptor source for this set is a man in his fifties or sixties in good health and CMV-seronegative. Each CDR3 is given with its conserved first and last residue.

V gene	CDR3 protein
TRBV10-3	CAIRGTSGYEQYF
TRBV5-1	CASSLGDRVNEKLFF
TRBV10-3	CAIGHSSSYEQYF
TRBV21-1	CASSKKFDRGRGPNEKLFF
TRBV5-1	CASSAGDNSPLHF
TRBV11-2	CASSKRQGSSYEQYF
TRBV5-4	CASSLRGGRTGELFF
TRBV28	CASSILHDRSYGYTF
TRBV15	CATRAGPSVSAQHF
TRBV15	CATSSPNKGVSFF
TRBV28	CASSLPGKKDTQYF
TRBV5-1	CASTQLTPTDTQYF
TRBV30	CAWSIPDSKTGELFF
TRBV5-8	CASSRSGASSTDTQYF
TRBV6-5	CASRRDSRTGELFF
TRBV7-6	CASSLDAIGLAGANVLTF
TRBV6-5	CASSYAVLGQNEKLFF
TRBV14	CASSPNRGFHEQYF
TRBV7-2	CASSSPTGQGTEAFF
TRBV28	CASSMRWKGQGNEQFF
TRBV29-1	CSVTTGRDQPQHF
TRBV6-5	CASSYGTSAYEQYF
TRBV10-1	CASSLHRAASPLHF
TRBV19	CASSIGQGVSYNEQFF
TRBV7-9	CASSRTSGSLSHEQYF
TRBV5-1	CASRGTGGTDTQYF
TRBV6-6	CASSYGGGETQYF
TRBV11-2	CASSLGHLEYGYTF
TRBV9	CASSVSPGQGGTDTQYF
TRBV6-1	CASSEVGYNEKLFF
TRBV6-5	CASSPPAPTNTEAFF
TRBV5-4	CASRLGGRNTEAFF
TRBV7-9	CASSSYREYNSPLHF
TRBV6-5	CASTANQFGETQYF
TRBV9	CASSVENLSGNTIYF
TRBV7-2	CASSLGHLTNTGELFF
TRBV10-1	CASSQSRGNGYTF
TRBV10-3	CAIGTGKETQYF
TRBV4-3	CASSQGGSGGAGELFF
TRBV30	CAWSVLKGPNQPQHF
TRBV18	CASSPDRQSYGYTF
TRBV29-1	CSGRGGQGNTEAFF
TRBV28	CASSQTDRGNEKLFF
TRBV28	CASSSARGSGANVLTF
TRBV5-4	CASSPGGLQETQYF